These T cell receptor beta chains were read from a single sample in a study of OX40 agonist ivuxolimab in advanced cancers. The protocol was immunoSEQ multiplex PCR, while the TCRdb copy is restricted to in-frame clones and leaves out a portion. The data hold fewer than 85,000 clones, with roughly 90% observed a single time. Here the sequenced sample was CD4+ or CD8+ T cells sorted from blood, taken in a trial of the OX40 agonist ivuxolimab. Every receptor here comes from an adult with an advanced solid tumor such as melanoma, head and neck, liver or kidney cancer. The CDR3 runs from the conserved cysteine through the conserved F or W. The D gene is left open where the match is weak. Clone sizes are given selectively: once, few, many, or a class where the clone is expanded.

cdr3_length j_call clone_size v_call d_call cdr3_nt cdr3_aa
13 TRBJ2-7 once TRBV10-3 TRBD2 TGTGCCATCAAAGATAGCGGGGGTGGAGAGCAGTACTTC CAIKDSGGGEQYF
15 TRBJ2-1 . TRBV4-2 TRBD2 TGTGCCAGCAGCTTATCCGGGACTAGCGGTGATGAGCAGTTCTTC CASSLSGTSGDEQFF
15 TRBJ2-1 . TRBV5-5 TRBD2 TGTGCCAGCGCGGGGACTAGCGGGAGGGAAGATGAGCAGTTCTTC CASAGTSGREDEQFF
17 TRBJ2-7 few TRBV2 TRBD2 TGTGCCAGCCAGGAGGGACTAGCGGGGATAACTTCCTACGAGCAGTACTTC CASQEGLAGITSYEQYF
13 TRBJ2-7 . TRBV10-3 . TGTGCCATCAGTGAGCTCTCTTTCTACGAGCAGTACTTC CAISELSFYEQYF
15 TRBJ2-7 . TRBV11-2 TRBD2 TGTGCCAGCAGCTCGGGACTAGCGGGGAATTACGAGCAGTACTTC CASSSGLAGNYEQYF
15 TRBJ1-4 . TRBV5-1 TRBD1 TGCGCCAGCAGCTTGACCGGGACAGGGCTAGAAAAACTGTTTTTT CASSLTGTGLEKLFF
19 TRBJ2-1 . TRBV19 . TGTGCCAGTAGTACCCGACTGGGCGGGTCGCTCCCGGGGGAGAATGAGCAGTTCTTC CASSTRLGGSLPGENEQFF
14 TRBJ2-7 . TRBV6-6 . TGTGCCAGCAGGACCGGGACGGCTAGACGGGAGCAGTACTTC CASRTGTARREQYF
13 TRBJ2-2 . TRBV28 . TGTGCCAGCAGTTCCCCCCTCACCGGGGAGCTGTTTTTT CASSSPLTGELFF
16 TRBJ1-3 . TRBV7-6 . TGTGCCAGCAGCTTAGGGGCTGCCGACTCTGGAAACACCATATATTTT CASSLGAADSGNTIYF
14 TRBJ1-5 . TRBV11-2 . TGTGCCAGCAGTCCATCAGGGGGCAATCAGCCCCAGCATTTT CASSPSGGNQPQHF
15 TRBJ2-7 . TRBV10-3 TRBD2 TGTGCCATCAGTCTAGCGGGGAAAGCCCTCTACGAGCAGTACTTC CAISLAGKALYEQYF
15 TRBJ1-5 . TRBV11-2 . TGTGCCAGCAGCTTAGCTTGGGGTTCGGATCAGCCCCAGCATTTT CASSLAWGSDQPQHF
15 TRBJ1-2 . TRBV28 TRBD1 TGTGCCAGCAGTTATACAGGGGCTAACAACTATGGCTACACCTTC CASSYTGANNYGYTF
14 TRBJ2-7 . TRBV6-1 . TGTGCCAGCAGTGTCCGGGACGCAAACTACGAGCAGTACTTC CASSVRDANYEQYF
15 TRBJ2-7 . TRBV5-1 TRBD1 TGCGCCAGCAGCTCGGGACAGGGTGTGTCGGTCGAGCAGTACTTC CASSSGQGVSVEQYF
14 TRBJ2-1 . TRBV11-2 . TGTGCCAGCAGCTTCACTCTTCAGGGCAATGAGCAGTTCTTC CASSFTLQGNEQFF
15 TRBJ2-7 . TRBV6-6 TRBD1 TGTGCCAGCAGCCCGAGGGGGCTGAGCTCCTACGAGCAGTACTTC CASSPRGLSSYEQYF
11 TRBJ2-5 . TRBV7-7 . TGTGCTAGCAGCAATGGAGAGACCCAGTACTTC CASSNGETQYF
13 TRBJ2-7 . TRBV7-7 . TGTGCTAGCAGCTTAAACCGGGGCGACGAGCAGTACTTC CASSLNRGDEQYF
15 TRBJ2-3 . TRBV2 . TGTGCCAGCAGAGAAGGGGGGTCCGGGGGGAATACGCAGTATTTT CASREGGSGGNTQYF
13 TRBJ2-3 . TRBV5-4 . TGTGCCAGCAGCTCAGTCCTGTCAGATACGCAGTATTTT CASSSVLSDTQYF
16 TRBJ2-5 . TRBV11-2 . TGTGCCAGCAGCTTAGTTCCTCGGACGGGTCAAGAGACCCAGTACTTC CASSLVPRTGQETQYF